The TCR beta chain under discussion was sequenced for a study of T cell responses to AZD1222 COVID-19 vaccine. Broader study findings: Close to half of spike-specific TCRs reportedly recognize unmutated variant regions. Across spike, vaccine-associated CD4 TCRs were found, dominant at 160-218 and 743-854. Repertoires were collected only later (after the peak T cell response had occurred).

This clone has just a few counts. Its antigen is unidentified. It was second doses at about 4 or about 12 weeks that were pooled. Libraries were prepared by immunoSEQ multiplex PCR; TCRdb keeps only in-frame clonotypes and omits some of them. The sample consists of about 94,000 clones, 85% of them appearing once. This clonotype was sampled from an adult who received the AZD1222 COVID-19 vaccine. This material consisted of peripheral blood, taken 28 days after the second AZD1222 dose.

In DNA form, the CDR3 reads TGTGCCAGCAGTTTACTTTCTTTTGGACAGGGCCCGTTTGAAAAACTGTTTTTT. Its translation is CASSLLSFGQGPFEKLFF. The chain joins TRBV28 to TRBJ1-4; 8 bases are a match to TRBD1. There are 18 residues in the CDR3. Germline CDR1 MDHEN, CDR2 SYDVKM. V lost 2 bases and J lost 7; bases outside the gene matches: 15.